The present T cell receptor beta chain was sequenced within a study of beta chain features in type 1 diabetes. Study conclusions and caveats: Across all four CD4+ subsets, people with type 1 diabetes showed modestly shorter TCRB CDR3s.

Of note for this clone: Its antigen is not known.

The study reverse transcribed the entire isolated RNA, so it sequenced expressed TCRB transcripts. The method was immunoSEQ multiplex PCR; TCRdb's version includes in-frame clones alone and lacks a portion of them. The sample holds about 640,000 clones, 12% seen once. Deletions cut 2 bases from V and 7 bases from J, with 11 bases between. CDR1 is SNHLY and CDR2 is FYNNEI in the germline V gene. The CDR3 totals 13 residues. V usage is TRBV2 and J usage is TRBJ2-5; D is ambiguous. This TCR was recovered from a man aged 25-45 years with type 1 diabetes. The sequenced material came from naive CD4+ T cells from blood. CDR3 DNA: TGTGCCAGCAGTGAAAGCCTAGGCGTGACCCAGTACTTC. Its translation is CASSESLGVTQYF.